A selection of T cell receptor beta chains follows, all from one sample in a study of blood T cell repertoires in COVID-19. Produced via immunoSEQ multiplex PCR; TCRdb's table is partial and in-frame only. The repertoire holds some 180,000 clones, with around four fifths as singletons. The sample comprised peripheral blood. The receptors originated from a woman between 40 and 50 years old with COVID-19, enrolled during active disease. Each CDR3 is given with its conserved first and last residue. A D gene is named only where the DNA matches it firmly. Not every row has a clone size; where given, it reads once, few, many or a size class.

CDR3: CASSPLTGDRGYTF; DNA: TGTGCCAGCAGTCCTCTGACAGGGGATCGGGGCTACACCTTC; V: TRBV5-6; D: TRBD1; J: TRBJ1-2; size: .
CDR3: CASSLGGTGWGYTF; DNA: TGTGCCAGCAGCTTAGGCGGGACAGGCTGGGGCTACACCTTC; V: TRBV7-2; D: TRBD1; J: TRBJ1-2; size: .
CDR3: CASSIGLRQPYGYTF; DNA: TGTGCCAGTAGTATAGGGCTGAGGCAGCCGTATGGCTACACCTTC; V: TRBV19; D: .; J: TRBJ1-2; size: .
CDR3: CASTLLRGNSPLHF; DNA: TGTGCCAGCACCTTACTCCGGGGGAATTCACCCCTCCACTTT; V: TRBV6-5; D: .; J: TRBJ1-6; size: .
CDR3: CAISTGRETQYF; DNA: TGTGCCATCAGCACAGGAAGGGAGACCCAGTACTTC; V: TRBV10-3; D: .; J: TRBJ2-5; size: .
CDR3: CASSFEGVRNEKLFF; DNA: TGTGCCAGCAGTTTTGAGGGGGTACGAAATGAAAAACTGTTTTTT; V: TRBV6-5; D: .; J: TRBJ1-4; size: .
CDR3: CASSAGGTAYGYTF; DNA: TGTGCCAGCAGCGCAGGCGGGACAGCGTATGGCTACACCTTC; V: TRBV9; D: TRBD1; J: TRBJ1-2; size: .
CDR3: CASSQDGAGVYEQFF; DNA: TGTGCCAGCAGCCAAGATGGGGCAGGGGTCTATGAGCAGTTCTTC; V: TRBV14; D: .; J: TRBJ2-1; size: .
CDR3: CASSVAKTGHYGYTF; DNA: TGTGCCAGCAGTGTAGCCAAAACAGGGCATTATGGCTACACCTTC; V: TRBV6-1; D: .; J: TRBJ1-2; size: .
CDR3: CASTRYSSPNEAFF; DNA: TGTGCCAGCACCCGTTACTCCTCTCCGAATGAAGCTTTCTTT; V: TRBV28; D: .; J: TRBJ1-1; size: .
CDR3: CASSPATGRQFF; DNA: TGCGCCAGCAGCCCAGCCACAGGGAGGCAGTTCTTC; V: TRBV5-1; D: .; J: TRBJ2-1; size: .
CDR3: CASSPYQGESGANVLTF; DNA: TGTGCCAGCAGCCCGTATCAGGGGGAGTCTGGGGCCAACGTCCTGACTTTC; V: TRBV9; D: TRBD1; J: TRBJ2-6; size: .
CDR3: CASSTQGQLLNTGELFF; DNA: TGTGCCAGCAGTACCCAGGGACAGCTACTAAACACCGGGGAGCTGTTTTTT; V: TRBV27; D: TRBD1; J: TRBJ2-2; size: .
CDR3: CASSLELNTEAFF; DNA: TGTGCCAGCAGCCTCGAGCTGAACACTGAAGCTTTCTTT; V: TRBV7-3; D: .; J: TRBJ1-1; size: .
CDR3: CASSDTLGQFTDTQYF; DNA: TGTGCCAGCAGCGATACCTTGGGACAGTTCACAGATACGCAGTATTTT; V: TRBV7-9; D: TRBD1; J: TRBJ2-3; size: once
CDR3: CASLTTGRRRDTEAFF; DNA: TGTGCCAGCCTCACGACAGGGCGGCGCAGGGACACTGAAGCTTTCTTT; V: TRBV27; D: TRBD1; J: TRBJ1-1; size: .
CDR3: CASSQRKLNTEAFF; DNA: TGTGCCAGCAGCCAGCGGAAGCTGAACACTGAAGCTTTCTTT; V: TRBV14; D: .; J: TRBJ1-1; size: .
CDR3: CASSLGSSGRADEQFF; DNA: TGTGCCAGTAGCCTCGGGTCTAGCGGGAGGGCCGATGAGCAGTTCTTC; V: TRBV19; D: TRBD2; J: TRBJ2-1; size: .
CDR3: CASILDPGDPFF; DNA: TGTGCCAGCATCTTGGACCCGGGGGATCCGTTTTTT; V: TRBV12-3/TRBV12-4; D: .; J: TRBJ2-2; size: .
CDR3: CASSLGTGRPYGYTF; DNA: TGTGCCAGCAGCTTAGGCACAGGGCGACCCTATGGCTACACCTTC; V: TRBV11-2; D: .; J: TRBJ1-2; size: .
CDR3: CASSYPGGVNTEAFF; DNA: TGTGCCAGCAGTTACCCGGGCGGGGTCAACACTGAAGCTTTCTTT; V: TRBV6-5; D: .; J: TRBJ1-1; size: .
CDR3: CASNQGFSDGYTF; DNA: TGCGCCAGCAACCAAGGGTTTTCAGATGGCTACACCTTC; V: TRBV4-1; D: .; J: TRBJ1-2; size: once
CDR3: CASSDRRSVYNEQFF; DNA: TGTGCCAGCAGCGACCGACGAAGCGTTTACAATGAGCAGTTCTTC; V: TRBV11-3; D: .; J: TRBJ2-1; size: .
CDR3: CASSPPSGGAGEQFF; DNA: TGTGCCAGCTCACCACCGTCCGGGGGGGCCGGTGAGCAGTTCTTC; V: TRBV18; D: TRBD2; J: TRBJ2-1; size: once
CDR3: CASTLGRGGVRLAGREETQYF; DNA: TGTGCCAGCACCCTGGGCAGGGGCGGTGTTAGACTAGCGGGTCGGGAAGAGACCCAGTACTTC; V: TRBV28; D: TRBD2; J: TRBJ2-5; size: .
CDR3: CSARTGMYTIYF; DNA: TGCAGCGCCCGAACAGGGATGTACACCATATATTTT; V: TRBV29-1; D: .; J: TRBJ1-3; size: .
CDR3: CASSLGSAGVSHEQYF; DNA: TGTGCCAGCAGCTTAGGGTCGGCAGGGGTTTCCCACGAGCAGTACTTC; V: TRBV7-2; D: .; J: TRBJ2-7; size: .
CDR3: CASSPGDTYEQYF; DNA: TGTGCCAGCAGTCCTGGGGACACCTACGAGCAGTACTTC; V: TRBV27; D: .; J: TRBJ2-7; size: .
CDR3: CASSPLSPQGYTF; DNA: TGTGCCAGTAGCCCTTTAAGCCCTCAAGGCTACACCTTC; V: TRBV19; D: .; J: TRBJ1-2; size: .
CDR3: CASRRLRANTEAFF; DNA: TGTGCCAGCAGACGACTGCGAGCGAACACTGAAGCTTTCTTT; V: TRBV27; D: .; J: TRBJ1-1; size: .
CDR3: CASSLQGLGNQPQHF; DNA: TGTGCCAGCAGTTTACAGGGGTTAGGCAATCAGCCCCAGCATTTT; V: TRBV28; D: .; J: TRBJ1-5; size: once
CDR3: CASSLQGNSPLHF; DNA: TGTGCCAGCAGTTTACAGGGTAATTCACCCCTCCACTTT; V: TRBV12-3/TRBV12-4; D: .; J: TRBJ1-6; size: .
CDR3: CSVVGTGYEQYF; DNA: TGCAGCGTTGTAGGGACAGGCTACGAGCAGTACTTC; V: TRBV29-1; D: TRBD1; J: TRBJ2-7; size: .
CDR3: CASSLLTGGSVVDTQYF; DNA: TGTGCCAGCAGCCTACTGACGGGGGGATCCGTCGTGGATACGCAGTATTTT; V: TRBV3-1/TRBV3-2; D: TRBD2; J: TRBJ2-3; size: .
CDR3: CASSGAGPAYEQYF; DNA: TGCGCCAGCAGCGGCGCAGGTCCCGCCTACGAGCAGTACTTC; V: TRBV5-1; D: .; J: TRBJ2-7; size: .
CDR3: CASSSRKGLAAYNEQFF; DNA: TGTGCCAGCAGCTCTAGAAAGGGACTAGCGGCCTACAATGAGCAGTTCTTC; V: TRBV7-2; D: TRBD2; J: TRBJ2-1; size: once
CDR3: CASSALGSLGNTEAFF; DNA: TGTGCCAGCAGTGCCCTCGGATCTCTAGGAAACACTGAAGCTTTCTTT; V: TRBV6-1; D: .; J: TRBJ1-1; size: .
CDR3: CASSHPQGAGDGYTF; DNA: TGCGCCAGCAGCCATCCACAGGGGGCGGGGGATGGCTACACCTTC; V: TRBV4-1; D: TRBD1; J: TRBJ1-2; size: .
CDR3: CASSLGEGNQETQYF; DNA: TGTGCCAGCAGCCTAGGGGAGGGCAACCAAGAGACCCAGTACTTC; V: TRBV9; D: TRBD2; J: TRBJ2-5; size: .
CDR3: CASGFDRGYEQYF; DNA: TGTGCTAGTGGTTTCGACAGGGGGTACGAGCAGTACTTC; V: TRBV12-5; D: TRBD1; J: TRBJ2-7; size: .
CDR3: CASRAASYEQYF; DNA: TGCGCCAGCAGGGCCGCCTCCTACGAGCAGTACTTC; V: TRBV5-1; D: .; J: TRBJ2-7; size: .
CDR3: CASSLTSGWDNEQFF; DNA: TGTGCCAGCAGCCTGACTAGCGGGTGGGACAATGAGCAGTTCTTC; V: TRBV6-5; D: TRBD2; J: TRBJ2-1; size: few
CDR3: CASNLAGGAYEQYF; DNA: TGTGCCAGCAACCTAGCGGGGGGTGCCTACGAGCAGTACTTC; V: TRBV6-5; D: TRBD2; J: TRBJ2-7; size: .
CDR3: CASTPQGWTEAFF; DNA: TGTGCCAGCACCCCGCAGGGTTGGACTGAAGCTTTCTTT; V: TRBV5-6; D: .; J: TRBJ1-1; size: .
CDR3: CASSPRTSTLEQYF; DNA: TGTGCCAGCAGCCCCCGGACTAGTACGCTCGAGCAGTACTTC; V: TRBV5-8; D: TRBD2; J: TRBJ2-7; size: .
CDR3: CASSALDEQFF; DNA: TGTGCCAGCAGCGCGCTCGATGAGCAGTTCTTC; V: TRBV7-9; D: .; J: TRBJ2-1; size: .
CDR3: CASNGAGTGIVGLQFF; DNA: TGTGCCAGCAACGGGGCCGGGACAGGGATAGTAGGCCTGCAGTTCTTC; V: TRBV2; D: TRBD1; J: TRBJ2-1; size: .